A single sample is the source of the 19 T cell receptor beta chains below, sequenced in a study of Tregs in tolerant kidney transplant recipients. Libraries were prepared by immunoSEQ multiplex PCR; TCRdb keeps only in-frame clonotypes and omits some of them. Of 90,000 to 150,000 clones listed, around nine tenths are singletons. Source material: CD4+ T cells from blood. The source of these receptors is a human donor in good health.

This clone was seen only a few times. J is TRBJ1-5 and V is TRBV18; tentative D call: TRBD1 (5 bases). Trimming took off 3 bases at V and 2 bases at J, with 11 bases between the two ends. Germline assignment: CDR1 KGHSH and CDR2 LQKENI. The CDR3 runs to 15 residues. The CDR3 DNA reads TGTGCCAGCTCACCGCAGGGTGGCCGCAATCAGCCCCAGCATTTT. Its translation is CASSPQGGRNQPQHF.

This sequence joins TRBV18 and TRBJ1-1; 8 nucleotides align to TRBD1. This CDR3 is 15 amino acids long. Germline V lookup: CDR1 KGHSH, CDR2 LQKENI. With 7 bases clipped from V and 1 base from J, the junction kept 8 bases outside the gene matches. The CDR3 DNA is TGTGCCAGCTTAGGGGCAGGGGGCAAGAACACTGAAGCTTTCTTT. Translating gives CASLGAGGKNTEAFF.

The J gene is TRBJ2-7, the V gene TRBV10-3; 10 nucleotides line up with TRBD2. The ends lost 3 bases at V and 3 bases at J; junction bases unmatched: 2. Per germline, CDR1 ENHRY and CDR2 SYGVKD. The CDR3 totals 14 residues. CDR3: CAISDGTSVYEQYF. The CDR3 DNA reads TGTGCCATCAGTGACGGGACTAGCGTCTACGAGCAGTACTTC.

The gene calls are TRBV5-1 and TRBJ2-1; 12 bases map to TRBD2. The CDR3 has 16 residues. Germline trimming cut 0 bases from V and 9 bases from J; bases unmatched to any gene: 7. Germline loops: CDR1 SGHRS, CDR2 YFSETQ. The CDR3 nucleotides are TGCGCCAGCAGCTTGGGGACTAGCGGGGACCGAGGTGAGCAGTTCTTC. Its translation is CASSLGTSGDRGEQFF.

For this clone: Other DNA sequences in the same sample also yield this CDR3. This chain uses TRBV6-5 with TRBJ1-2; D unclear. V lost 2 bases to trimming and J lost 4 bases, with 11 bases between them. The CDR3 is 14 residues long. CDR1 and CDR2 (germline): MNHEY, SVGAGI. CDR3: CASSYEGRGYGYTF. In nucleotides, the CDR3 is TGTGCCAGCAGTTACGAGGGAAGAGGCTATGGCTACACCTTC.

V gene TRBV6-1 combines with J gene TRBJ2-3; 11 nucleotides align to TRBD2. Germline assignment: CDR1 MNHNS and CDR2 SASEGT. V was clipped by 5 bases and J by 2 bases; unmatched bases: 3. The CDR3 has 15 amino acids. DNA of the CDR3: TGTGCCAGCAGTCTGGGACTAGCGGCCACAGATACGCAGTATTTT. It yields the protein CASSLGLAATDTQYF.

The rearrangement joins TRBV19 to TRBJ2-5; 8 bases map to TRBD1. J gave up 5 bases and V 5 bases, and 7 bases lay outside the gene matches. Germline lookup yields CDR1 LNHDA and CDR2 SQIVND (reference sequence). This CDR3 comprises 14 residues. CDR3 bases: TGTGCCAGTAGTTGGCAGGGGGCGGTGGAGACCCAGTACTTC. This codes for CASSWQGAVETQYF.

This clone was seen once. V and J are TRBV18 and TRBJ2-5, with D possibly called TRBD1 or TRBD2 (5 bases each). This CDR3 has 17 amino acids. Trimming cost V 0 bases and J 5 bases, with 19 bases left between them. Germline V gives CDR1 KGHSH, CDR2 LQKENI. CDR3 coding DNA: TGTGCCAGCTCACCACCGTTGGAGATTATGGGACGGGAGACCCAGTACTTC. As protein: CASSPPLEIMGRETQYF.

The chain couples TRBV6-5 to TRBJ1-1; D possibly corresponds to TRBD1 (5 bases). This CDR3 is built from 13 residues. CDR1 is MNHEY, CDR2 SVGAGI, per germline. The V end was cut by 6 bases, the J end by 5 bases, with 13 bases between. CDR3 residues: CASSPIGGTEAFF. The CDR3 DNA sequence: TGTGCCAGCAGCCCAATCGGGGGGACTGAAGCTTTCTTT.

The J gene is TRBJ2-5, the V gene TRBV5-1; D gene ambiguous. Germline CDR1 is SGHRS and CDR2 is YFSETQ. V dropped 4 bases and J dropped 3 bases, with 7 bases sitting between them. This CDR3 spans 12 amino acids. The CDR3 nucleotides read TGCGCCAGCAGCCTAGGCGAAGAGACCCAGTACTTC. It translates to CASSLGEETQYF.

Note on this clone: This sample includes further DNA sequences coding for the same CDR3. The chain is built from TRBV2 and TRBJ2-5; 7 positions agree with TRBD2. Unmatched junction bases numbered 9, after V lost 8 bases and J lost 3 bases. CDR1 is SNHLY, CDR2 FYNNEI, per germline. This CDR3 spans 14 amino acids. The CDR3 nucleotides are TGTGCCAGCCGGTGGGAGGGGCGAAAAGAGACCCAGTACTTC. Its translation: CASRWEGRKETQYF.

The chain joins TRBV5-1 to TRBJ2-3; TRBD2 agrees at 12 bases. The CDR3 has 16 amino acids. Germline CDR1 is SGHRS and CDR2 is YFSETQ. The trim removed 1 base at V and 3 bases at J, leaving 3 bases unmatched. The CDR3 protein is CASSLTLAGGTDTQYF. In nucleotides, the CDR3 is TGCGCCAGCAGCTTGACGCTAGCGGGGGGGACAGATACGCAGTATTTT.

The chain couples TRBV14 to TRBJ2-7; D assignment may be TRBD1 or TRBD2 (5 bases each). In germline, CDR1 is SGHDN, CDR2 FVKESK. The germline V and J ends were trimmed by 4 bases and 6 bases, with 13 bases remaining between them. CDR3 length: 13 amino acids. This CDR3 is CASSPPGRLEQYF. The CDR3 DNA reads as TGTGCCAGCAGCCCCCCGGGGCGACTCGAGCAGTACTTC.

The rearrangement links TRBV18 to TRBJ2-1; 14 positions agree with TRBD2. The CDR3 covers 16 residues. Germline V CDR1 and CDR2: KGHSH, LQKENI. With V trimmed by 3 bases and J by 3 bases, 1 base remained unmatched. The CDR3 region is CASSPGLAGDYNEQFF. Here the CDR3 DNA reads TGTGCCAGCTCACCGGGACTAGCGGGAGACTACAATGAGCAGTTCTTC.

The rearrangement uses TRBV6-6 and TRBJ2-3; maybe TRBD2 (5 bases). The V end was cut by 6 bases, the J end by 6 bases, with 10 bases between. The CDR3 is made up of 12 amino acids. Germline lookup yields CDR1 MNHNY and CDR2 SVGAGI (reference sequence). The CDR3 nucleotides are TGTGCCAGCAGCGGGGTTCGGGATACGCAGTATTTT. It is translated as CASSGVRDTQYF.

Only one count was recorded for this clone. The sample carries other DNA sequences with the same CDR3. The V and J genes are TRBV4-2 and TRBJ1-2, with unresolved D. CDR1 and CDR2 from the germline V gene are LGHNA and YNFKEQ. The CDR3 sequence is 15 residues long. V lost 0 bases to trimming and J lost 6 bases, with 14 bases between them. This CDR3 reads CASSQDVSRVDGYTF. CDR3 nucleotide sequence: TGTGCCAGCAGCCAAGACGTGAGTAGGGTTGATGGCTACACCTTC.

The V call is TRBV6-5, the J call TRBJ1-3, with D possibly TRBD1 on 5 matching bases. V was cut by 5 bases and J by 0 bases, with 11 bases left in between. The CDR3 runs 15 residues. CDR1 is MNHEY and CDR2 is SVGAGI in the germline V gene. The CDR3 nucleotides are TGTGCCAGCAGTAGGGAGGGACGCTCTGGAAACACCATATATTTT. Amino acids: CASSREGRSGNTIYF.

This clone was found once. The chain combines TRBV19 with TRBJ2-1, with no clear D. This CDR3 has 16 residues. Germline V gene data show CDR1 as LNHDA and CDR2 as SQIVND (reference sequence). The V gene lost 2 bases and the J gene lost 2 bases, with 13 bases spanning the gap. CDR3 sequence (DNA): TGTGCCAGTAGTATAAACAGAGAGCCGGCCTACAATGAGCAGTTCTTC. Translated: CASSINREPAYNEQFF.

The chain joins TRBV18 to TRBJ1-4; 7 bases match TRBD1. The CDR3 is 16 residues long. Germline V gene sequence: CDR1 KGHSH, CDR2 LQKENI. Trimming took 4 bases from V and 0 from J; bases not matched to a gene: 5. Here the CDR3 DNA reads TGTGCCAGCTCACACCGAGGGACAGCAACTAATGAAAAACTGTTTTTT. This gives the protein CASSHRGTATNEKLFF.